This TCR beta chain is from a study of chemoradiotherapy in HPV16-positive cancers. Findings and caveats of the study: During treatment, candidate HPV-specific clones and E7-related motifs expanded in tumor.

Repertoires were generated with immunoSEQ multiplex PCR, while TCRdb's copy carries only in-frame clones and drops some. Of over 13,000 clones listed, 65% to 80% are singletons. Samples were taken several times over chemoradiotherapy. This clone showed up just a few times. Its specificity is not known. The TCR was taken from a human donor with HPV-associated anogenital cancer. Specimen collection occurred from a patient who underwent chemoradiotherapy.

DNA of the CDR3: TGTGCCAGCAGTGACGGGGATGTGGATTATGGCTACACCTTC. It encodes CASSDGDVDYGYTF. V gene TRBV2 combines with J gene TRBJ1-2, with unresolved D. Looked up from germline, CDR1 is SNHLY and CDR2 is FYNNEI. V lost 3 bases and J lost 5, with 13 bases in between. This CDR3 region has 14 residues.